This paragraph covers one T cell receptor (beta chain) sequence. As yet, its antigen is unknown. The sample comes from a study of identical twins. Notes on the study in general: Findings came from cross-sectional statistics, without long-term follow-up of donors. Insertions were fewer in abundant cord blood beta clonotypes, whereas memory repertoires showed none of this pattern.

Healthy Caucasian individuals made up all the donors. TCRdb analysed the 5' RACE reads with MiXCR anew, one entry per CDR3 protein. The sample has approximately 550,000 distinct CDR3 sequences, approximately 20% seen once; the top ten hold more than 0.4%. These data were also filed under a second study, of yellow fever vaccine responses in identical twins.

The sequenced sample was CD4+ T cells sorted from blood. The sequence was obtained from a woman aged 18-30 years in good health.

CDR3 coding DNA: TGTGCCAGCAGCTTATCCTCTCTTGGTACAGAGACCCAGTACTTC. As protein: CASSLSSLGTETQYF. This chain uses TRBV7-8 with TRBJ2-5; no clear D. In germline, CDR1 is SGHVS, CDR2 FQNEAQ. V lost 2 bases, J lost 4 bases, and 14 bases lay in between. The CDR3 sequence is 15 residues long.